Listed here are 18 T cell receptor beta chains from one sample, sequenced in a study of PD-1 blockade in classical Hodgkin lymphoma. The assay was immunoSEQ multiplex PCR, and TCRdb's table has in-frame clones only and misses some. The sample contains around 60,000 clones, approximately 94% of which appear only once. The time point: cycle 4 day 1 (C4D1), after 6 weeks of nivolumab. After autologous stem cell transplantation all patients relapsed, and prior brentuximab vedotin exposure differed between cohorts. The sample consisted of peripheral blood mononuclear cells (PBMCs), taken before the fourth cycle of nivolumab. These receptors all stem from a human donor with classical Hodgkin lymphoma.

The chain links TRBV7-6 to TRBJ2-3; D may be TRBD1 or TRBD2 (5 bases each). Trimming pared 5 bases from V and 2 bases from J, leaving 17 bases between. The CDR3 covers 16 residues. Germline V gives CDR1 SGHVS, CDR2 FNYEAQ. DNA of the CDR3: TGTGCCAGCAGCAGCCCTCCGGGACCATCCACAGATACGCAGTATTTT. Protein: CASSSPPGPSTDTQYF.

This chain joins TRBV5-6 and TRBJ2-3, with D perhaps matching TRBD2 (5 bases). The CDR3 extends over 15 amino acids. V lost 0 bases and J lost 2, with 10 bases in between. Germline V gene sequence: CDR1 SGHDT, CDR2 YYEEEE. CDR3 bases: TGTGCCAGCAGCTTGGTAGGAGGTCCCACAGATACGCAGTATTTT. Translation: CASSLVGGPTDTQYF.

The rearrangement uses TRBV7-9 and TRBJ2-3, with 14 bases matching TRBD2. There are 19 residues in the CDR3. The germline CDR1 and CDR2 sequences are SEHNR and FQNEAQ (reference sequence). With 2 bases clipped from V and 0 bases from J, the junction kept 7 bases outside the gene matches. CDR3 residues: CASSLWGLAGVYSTDTQYF. The DNA of the CDR3 is TGTGCCAGCAGCTTATGGGGACTAGCGGGGGTTTACAGCACAGATACGCAGTATTTT.

The chain uses TRBV7-3 and TRBJ1-1, with D unresolved. Germline values: CDR1 SGHTA, CDR2 FQGTGA. The CDR3 consists of 13 residues. Trimming shortened V by 4 bases and J by 2 bases, and 8 bases separated the two germline ends. The CDR3 spells CASSSDINTEAFF. The DNA for the CDR3 is TGTGCCAGCAGCTCAGACATCAACACTGAAGCTTTCTTT.

In nucleotides, the CDR3 is TGTGCCAGCAGCTTAGTGGGGACTAGCGGGAATGAGCAGTTCTTC. This encodes CASSLVGTSGNEQFF. The chain combines TRBV7-8 with TRBJ2-1, with 12 bases that match TRBD2. V dropped 1 base and J dropped 7; count of bases not matched to a gene: 2. This CDR3 region has 15 residues. The germline CDR1 and CDR2 sequences are SGHVS and FQNEAQ.

This clone was counted between two and nine times. The chain has TRBV6-1 and TRBJ2-7, with D unclear. This CDR3 spans 15 amino acids. V lost 2 bases and J lost 2, with 13 bases in between. Looked up from germline, CDR1 is MNHNS and CDR2 is SASEGT. CDR3 in DNA: TGTGCCAGCAGTGAACGAAAGACGATTCCCTACGAGCAGTACTTC. It codes for CASSERKTIPYEQYF.

The chain recombines TRBV27 with TRBJ1-1; TRBD1 aligns across 8 bases. CDR3 length: 17 residues. From germline, CDR1 is MNHEY and CDR2 SMNVEV (reference sequence). V trimming: 4 bases; J trimming: 1 base; junction bases outside the gene matches: 11. In DNA, the CDR3 is TGTGCCAGCAGTTCAGGACAGGGCCCACCCAAGAACACTGAAGCTTTCTTT. Protein sequence: CASSSGQGPPKNTEAFF.

The V and J genes are TRBV13 and TRBJ2-1; D could derive from TRBD1 or TRBD2 (5 bases each). This CDR3 is built from 16 residues. Germline V lookup: CDR1 PRHDT, CDR2 FYEKMQ (reference sequence). V gave up 4 bases and J gave up 10 bases, with 23 bases separating them. For the CDR3, the DNA is TGTGCCAGCAGCTCTCCTGGGACCCTTGTCTCGTCGGAGCAGTTCTTC. It encodes CASSSPGTLVSSEQFF. Full variable domain (missing parts from reference TRBV13 and TRBJ2-1): AAGVIQSPRHLIKEKRETATLKCYPIPRHDTVYWYQQGPGQDPQFLISFYEKMQSDKGSIPDRFSAQQFSDYHSELNMSSLELGDSALYFCASSSPGTLVSSEQFFGPGTRLTVL.

This chain connects TRBV5-1 to TRBJ2-1; tentative D call: TRBD2 (6 bases). The germline V gene encodes CDR1 SGHRS and CDR2 YFSETQ. The CDR3 extends over 15 amino acids. V was clipped by 0 bases and J by 3 bases, with 10 bases between them. The CDR3 nucleotides read TGCGCCAGCAGCTTGGCAGTGGGGGGCTACAATGAGCAGTTCTTC. It codes for CASSLAVGGYNEQFF. The full variable domain, completed using reference TRBV5-1 and TRBJ2-1, is KAGVTQTPRYLIKTRGQQVTLSCSPISGHRSVSWYQQTPGQGLQFLFEYFSETQRNKGNFPGRFSGRQFSNSRSEMNVSTLELGDSALYLCASSLAVGGYNEQFFGPGTRLTVL.

CDR3 in amino acids: CATSDSLNTEAFF. The CDR3 region has the DNA TGTGCCACCAGCGACAGCCTGAACACTGAAGCTTTCTTT. The chain employs TRBV15 and TRBJ1-1, with D maybe TRBD1 (5 bases). Between the trimmed V and J ends, which lost 5 bases and 0 bases, there was a span of 7 bases. CDR1 and CDR2 (germline): LNHNV, YYDKDF (reference sequence). The CDR3 loop spans 13 amino acids.

This chain connects TRBV6-1 to TRBJ2-7, with 7 bases identical to TRBD2. The V gene's germline CDR1 is MNHNS and CDR2 SASEGT. The trim removed 5 bases at V and 1 base at J, leaving 8 bases unmatched. The length of the CDR3 is 15 residues. The chain's CDR3 is CASSTPSGLSYEQYF. CDR3 nucleotides: TGTGCCAGCAGTACCCCTTCGGGACTATCCTACGAGCAGTACTTC.

The CDR3 is CASSLLGIGYNSPLHF. In nucleotides, the CDR3 is TGTGCCAGCAGCTTATTGGGGATAGGGTATAATTCACCCCTCCACTTT. The rearrangement links TRBV7-2 to TRBJ1-6; D remains unclear. Germline V gives CDR1 SGHTA, CDR2 FQGNSA. The CDR3 sequence is 16 residues long. With 2 bases removed from V and 4 bases from J, the gap between germline ends came to 12 bases. The variable domain in full, with the rest retrieved from reference TRBV7-2 and TRBJ1-6, is GAGVSQSPSNKVTEKGKDVELRCDPISGHTALYWYRQSLGQGLEFLIYFQGNSAPDKSGLPSDRFSAERTGGSVSTLTIQRTQQEDSAVYLCASSLLGIGYNSPLHFGNGTRLTVT.

This rearrangement joins TRBV7-9 to TRBJ2-7; 10 bases are a match to TRBD2. With V trimmed by 7 bases and J by 3 bases, 3 bases remained unmatched. The CDR3 has 13 amino acids. Germline V gives CDR1 SEHNR, CDR2 FQNEAQ (reference sequence). CDR3: CASNLAGVYEQYF. The CDR3 region has the DNA TGTGCCAGCAATCTAGCGGGAGTCTACGAGCAGTACTTC.

V gene TRBV6-5 combines with J gene TRBJ2-3; D is unclear. Germline CDR1 and CDR2: MNHEY and SVGAGI. This CDR3 contains 13 residues. The V gene lost 7 bases and the J gene lost 1 base, with 9 bases spanning the gap. In DNA, the CDR3 is TGTGCCAGCAAGGACCAGGGCACAGATACGCAGTATTTT. Its protein product is CASKDQGTDTQYF.

The V and J genes are TRBV7-3 and TRBJ2-1; possible D gene TRBD2, 5 bases. The CDR3 is made up of 14 amino acids. V lost 5 bases and J lost 4, with 12 bases in between. The germline CDR1 and CDR2 sequences are SGHTA and FQGTGA. Written as DNA, the CDR3 is TGTGCCAGCAGCAGGAGCGGAGCTTACAATGAGCAGTTCTTC. Protein: CASSRSGAYNEQFF.

The chain uses TRBV28 and TRBJ2-7; a possible D gene is TRBD1 (5 bases). The CDR3 runs to 15 residues. Germline lookup yields CDR1 MDHEN and CDR2 SYDVKM. Deletions cut 3 bases from V and 6 bases from J, with 18 bases between. The CDR3 DNA follows: TGTGCCAGCAGTTTCAGAGGAAGCAGGGTGGGCGAGCAGTACTTC. Translation: CASSFRGSRVGEQYF.

V and J are TRBV28 and TRBJ2-7; weak D call: TRBD1 (6 bases). The V gene's germline CDR1 is MDHEN and CDR2 SYDVKM. This CDR3 contains 13 residues. V was pared by 11 bases and J by 2 bases, with 16 bases between. In DNA form, the CDR3 reads TGTGCCGCCGGTACAGGGTGGACCTACGAGCAGTACTTC. Its translation: CAAGTGWTYEQYF.

The J gene is TRBJ1-1, the V gene TRBV5-1; D possibly corresponds to TRBD1 (5 bases). The CDR3 sequence is 12 residues long. Trimming cost V 6 bases and J 2 bases, with 8 bases left between them. Germline V CDR1 and CDR2: SGHRS, YFSETQ. CDR3 bases: TGCGCCAGCAAGGACACAAACACTGAAGCTTTCTTT. Translation gives CASKDTNTEAFF.